This passage covers 7 T cell receptor beta chains from one sample sequenced in a study of beta chain features in type 1 diabetes. Reverse transcribing all isolated RNA meant expressed TCRB transcripts were sequenced. TCRdb's copy holds only in-frame clones and misses some; the assay was immunoSEQ multiplex PCR. The sample lists hundreds of thousands of clones, over 12% occurring once. Their antigens remain unidentified. General study points: TCRB CDR3 length was moderately but significantly reduced in all four CD4+ subsets of Type 1 diabetes patients.

The source material was naive CD4+ T cells from blood. The source of these receptors is a man younger than 35 with type 1 diabetes.

The rearrangement links TRBV28 to TRBJ2-4, with a weak D call TRBD2 (6 bases). With 8 bases removed from V and 0 bases from J, the gap between germline ends came to 20 bases. CDR3 length: 17 residues. The V gene's germline CDR1 is MDHEN and CDR2 SYDVKM. For the CDR3, the DNA is TGTGCCAGCGGGGGACTCCCAACCCTTCTAGCCAAAAACATTCAGTACTTC. Translation: CASGGLPTLLAKNIQYF.

The rearrangement uses TRBV9 and TRBJ2-2, with D maybe TRBD1 (5 bases). The CDR3 is 16 amino acids. V lost 0 bases, J lost 4 bases, and 13 bases lay in between. Germline assignment: CDR1 SGDLS and CDR2 YYNGEE. The CDR3 DNA reads as TGTGCCAGCAGCGTAGGGGGCAGGGCTCCCACCGGGGAGCTGTTTTTT. It encodes CASSVGGRAPTGELFF.

This clone showed up just a few times. The rearrangement uses TRBV15 and TRBJ2-7; TRBD1 or TRBD2 may be the D gene (5 bases each). CDR3 length: 16 residues. V was shortened by 1 base and J by 5 bases, with 18 bases between the two germline ends. The germline V gene has CDR1 LNHNV and CDR2 YYDKDF (reference sequence). The CDR3: CATSRVFGQGEDEQYF. CDR3 coding DNA: TGTGCCACCAGCAGAGTTTTTGGGCAGGGAGAAGACGAGCAGTACTTC.

The chain carries TRBV30 and TRBJ1-2; D is unresolved. Trimming removed 8 bases from V and 8 bases from J, with 15 bases in between. CDR1 and CDR2 from the germline V gene are GTSNPN and SVGIG (reference sequence). The CDR3 consists of 11 residues. CDR3 DNA sequence: TGTGCCCGGGAGCGTGTGCAGGGCTACACCTTC. As protein: CARERVQGYTF. The entire variable domain, with the rest obtained from reference TRBV30 and TRBJ1-2, is as follows: SQTIHQWPATLVQPVGSPLSLECTVEGTSNPNLYWYRQAAGRGLQLLFYSVGIGQISSEVPQNLSASRPQDRQFILSSKKLLLSDSGFYLCARERVQGYTFGSGTRLTVV.

The chain has TRBV7-2 and TRBJ2-5, with D possibly matching TRBD2 (6 bases). V dropped 1 base and J dropped 1 base, with 13 bases sitting between them. Germline assignment: CDR1 SGHTA and CDR2 FQGNSA. The CDR3 sequence is 16 residues long. CDR3 DNA: TGTGCCAGCAGCTTAGGGCGGAGCGGGTCCCAAGAGACCCAGTACTTC. Protein product: CASSLGRSGSQETQYF.

The chain joins TRBV29-1 to TRBJ1-5; D remains unclear. From germline, CDR1 is SQVTM and CDR2 ANQGSEA. This CDR3 has 11 residues. The V end was cut by 2 bases, the J end by 6 bases, with 5 bases between. The CDR3 here is CSVERVQPQHF. The CDR3 DNA follows: TGCAGCGTTGAAAGGGTTCAGCCCCAGCATTTT.

This clone was detected only a few times. The chain combines TRBV5-1 with TRBJ2-5; the D gene is possibly TRBD1 (6 bases). Germline values: CDR1 SGHRS, CDR2 YFSETQ. V was clipped by 2 bases and J by 5 bases, with 13 bases between them. The CDR3 runs 14 residues. CDR3 in amino acids: CASSFTPGEETQYF. In DNA form, the CDR3 reads TGCGCCAGCAGCTTTACCCCAGGGGAGGAGACCCAGTACTTC. The full variable domain, with the rest looked up from reference TRBV5-1 and TRBJ2-5, is KAGVTQTPRYLIKTRGQQVTLSCSPISGHRSVSWYQQTPGQGLQFLFEYFSETQRNKGNFPGRFSGRQFSNSRSEMNVSTLELGDSALYLCASSFTPGEETQYFGPGTRLLVL.